What follows are 29 T cell receptor beta chains derived from one specimen sequenced in a study of Graves' ophthalmopathy and Graves' hyperthyroidism. Amplified material comprised TCR beta CDR3 regions derived from RNA transcripts. First-round RT-PCR relied on HTBI primers, and a second-round multiplex PCR came next. TCRdb reanalysed the multiplex PCR reads using MiXCR and keeps one entry per CDR3 protein. Here the sample spans hundreds of thousands of distinct CDR3 sequences, 40% being singletons. The material sequenced was peripheral blood. These receptors all stem from an adult man with Graves' ophthalmopathy.

Worth noting for this clonotype: With a much larger clone just one base away, this may be a read error. The chain combines TRBV11-1 with TRBJ1-2, with 10 bases matching TRBD1. Germline values: CDR1 SGHAT, CDR2 FQDESV (reference sequence). The CDR3 spans 15 residues. The CDR3 DNA follows: TGTGCCAGCAGCGACAGGGGGCGGCCTAACTATGGCTGCACCTTC. Translating it yields CASSDRGRPNYGCTF.

This clonotype showed up just a few times. V gene TRBV9 combines with J gene TRBJ1-2; D possibly corresponds to TRBD1 (6 bases). Per the germline V gene, CDR1 is SGDLS and CDR2 is YYNGEE. CDR3 length equals 15 residues. Deletions cut 3 bases from V and 4 bases from J, with 16 bases between. The CDR3 loop is CASSASRDTVYGYTF. The CDR3 nucleotides are TGTGCCAGCAGCGCCTCTCGGGACACCGTCTATGGCTACACCTTC.

This clonotype was seen a few times. This sequence joins TRBV7-9 and TRBJ1-1; 8 nucleotides match TRBD1. Germline CDR1 SEHNR, CDR2 FQNEAQ (reference sequence). Trimming at V came to 8 bases and at J to 3 bases, leaving 8 bases not matched to a gene. The length of the CDR3 is 14 residues. DNA for the CDR3: TGTGCCAGCTCACCCGGACAGGGCGACACTGAAGCTTTCTTT. Its protein product is CASSPGQGDTEAFF. Using reference TRBV7-9 and TRBJ1-1 for the parts outside the CDR3, the full variable domain is DTGVSQNPRHKITKRGQNVTFRCDPISEHNRLYWYRQTLGQGPEFLTYFQNEAQLEKSRLLSDRFSAERPKGSFSTLEIQRTEQGDSAMYLCASSPGQGDTEAFFGQGTRLTVV.

The gene calls are TRBV24-1 and TRBJ1-5; the match to TRBD1 covers 10 bases. Looked up from germline, CDR1 is KGHDR and CDR2 is SFDVKD. The CDR3 spans 17 residues. Trimming removed 5 bases from V and 5 bases from J; junction bases left unmatched: 11. CDR3 DNA: TGTGCCACCAGTGGCAAAGAGCCAGGGACAGGGGATCAGCCCCAGCATTTT. This encodes CATSGKEPGTGDQPQHF.

On this clonotype itself: A much more abundant neighbour one base away suggests this may be a read error. The rearrangement joins TRBV10-3 to TRBJ1-1; possibly TRBD1 for D (6 bases). CDR1 and CDR2 from the germline V gene are ENHRY and SYGVKD. CDR3 length: 15 amino acids. The CDR3 sequence is CAIKGGEAKNIEAFF. In DNA, the CDR3 is TGTGCCATCAAGGGGGGAGAGGCTAAGAACATTGAAGCTTTCTTT.

The rearrangement links TRBV29-1 to TRBJ2-7, with 8 bases fitting TRBD1. Trimming took 7 bases from V and 3 from J; bases not matched to a gene: 5. This CDR3 has 12 residues. Germline V gene lookup returns CDR1 SQVTM and CDR2 ANQGSEA. The CDR3 loop reads CSGGQGYYEQYF. As DNA, the CDR3 is TGCAGCGGTGGACAGGGATACTACGAGCAGTACTTC.

This clonotype was observed a few times. The chain links TRBV19 to TRBJ2-2, with 7 bases lining up with TRBD1. The V gene's germline CDR1 is LNHDA and CDR2 SQIVND (reference sequence). J was trimmed by 7 bases and V by 3 bases; bases with no gene match: 11. The CDR3 spans 16 residues. The CDR3 nucleotides are TGTGCCAGTAGTATTCCCCGACAGGGTAACGGCGGGGAGCTGTTTTTT. It yields the protein CASSIPRQGNGGELFF.

As to this clonotype: Since a much larger clone is just one base distant, this may be a read error. The chain recombines TRBV15 with TRBJ2-5, with a tentative D call TRBD2 (5 bases). Trimming stripped 0 bases from V and 0 bases from J, with 14 bases between. The CDR3 has 17 amino acids. Germline CDR1 and CDR2: LNHNV and YYDKDF (reference sequence). CDR3 coding DNA: TGTGCCACCAGCAGAGAGATGTTGGACTCAAACCAAGAGACCCAGTACTTC. Protein product: CATSREMLDSNQETQYF.

The V and J genes are TRBV6-1 and TRBJ1-6; TRBD1 agrees at 7 bases. The CDR3 consists of 16 residues. The J segment lost 10 bases and the V segment lost 6 bases, leaving 15 bases of the junction unmatched. The V gene's germline CDR1 is MNHNS and CDR2 SASEGT. CDR3 nucleotide sequence: TGTGCCAGCAGAGTCCCCGGGGACAGCAGGAGATCACCCCTCCACTTT. Protein product: CASRVPGDSRRSPLHF.

A word on this clonotype: One end of the junction varies from germline; a read error may be responsible. The CDR3 nucleotides are TGTGCCAGCAGCCAAGGCCTGTACGAGCGGTACTTC. Translated: CASSQGLYERYF. The J gene is TRBJ2-7, the V gene TRBV7-9, with no clear D. The CDR3 is made up of 12 amino acids. CDR1 is SEHNR, CDR2 FQNEAQ, per germline (reference sequence).

This clonotype was recorded a few times. The chain links TRBV7-9 to TRBJ2-5; D is unclear. V was shortened by 9 bases and J by 2 bases, with 13 bases between the two germline ends. The germline V gene has CDR1 SEHNR and CDR2 FQNEAQ (reference sequence). The CDR3 length is 13 residues. The CDR3 protein is CASHPGEQETQYF. CDR3 nucleotide sequence: TGTGCCAGTCACCCGGGTGAACAAGAGACCCAGTACTTC. Looking up the rest from reference TRBV7-9 and TRBJ2-5 gives the full variable domain: DTGVSQNPRHKITKRGQNVTFRCDPISEHNRLYWYRQTLGQGPEFLTYFQNEAQLEKSRLLSDRFSAERPKGSFSTLEIQRTEQGDSAMYLCASHPGEQETQYFGPGTRLLVL.

The chain combines TRBV2 with TRBJ1-1, with D possibly matching TRBD1 (5 bases). This CDR3 region has 14 residues. Germline V lookup: CDR1 SNHLY, CDR2 FYNNEI. Trimming left V 6 bases short and J 4 bases short, with 15 bases between. This chain's CDR3 is CASRGEGWGTEAFF. The DNA for the CDR3 is TGTGCCAGCAGGGGAGAGGGGTGGGGCACTGAAGCTTTCTTT. Supplemented by reference TRBV2 and TRBJ1-1, the full variable domain reads EPEVTQTPSHQVTQMGQEVILRCVPISNHLYFYWYRQILGQKVEFLVSFYNNEISEKSEIFDDQFSVERPDGSNFTLKIRSTKLEDSAMYFCASRGEGWGTEAFFGQGTRLTVV.

This clonotype was observed once. The gene calls are TRBV15 and TRBJ1-2; 9 bases are shared with TRBD1. V lost 3 bases, J lost 8 bases, and 19 bases stayed unmatched. Germline V CDR1 and CDR2: LNHNV, YYDKDF (reference sequence). The CDR3 consists of 18 residues. The CDR3 DNA reads TGTGCCACCAGCAGTCCACTCGGGACAGGGCCCAGTGAAGGCGGCTACACCTTC. Translated, it gives CATSSPLGTGPSEGGYTF.

The V gene is TRBV2, the J gene TRBJ2-5, with D perhaps matching TRBD2 (6 bases). With 7 bases removed from V and 5 bases from J, the gap between germline ends came to 11 bases. From germline, CDR1 is SNHLY and CDR2 FYNNEI. The CDR3 loop spans 12 amino acids. CDR3 in amino acids: CASKYGGETQYF. The CDR3 DNA reads as TGTGCCAGCAAGTATGGGGGGGAGACCCAGTACTTC.

The chain couples TRBV25-1 to TRBJ1-2, with 8 bases lining up with TRBD1. This CDR3 spans 11 amino acids. Germline V gene data show CDR1 as MGHDK and CDR2 as SYGVNS. CDR3 DNA: TGTACCCGGACAGGGAGCTATGGCTACACCTTC. Protein product: CTRTGSYGYTF.

This clonotype showed up just a few times. V and J are TRBV7-2 and TRBJ2-5; 11 nucleotides align to TRBD1. The CDR3 has 16 amino acids. Per germline, CDR1 SGHTA and CDR2 FQGNSA. V trimming: 4 bases; J trimming: 7 bases; junction bases outside the gene matches: 11. The CDR3, as DNA: TGTGCCAGCAGCTCCACCGGGACAGGGGGAAGGTGGACCCAGTACTTC. Residues: CASSSTGTGGRWTQYF.

Note on this clonotype: A much larger clone differs by one base, so this may be a read error. Given the absence of the conserved phenylalanine or tryptophan at the CDR3 end, a read error is likely. The CDR3 DNA sequence: TGTGCCAGCAGCTTAGAGGCGACAGCGTTGGCTAACTATGGCTACACCCTC. Residues: CASSLEATALANYGYTL. The chain uses TRBV7-2 and TRBJ1-2, with a possible D match to TRBD1 (5 bases). The CDR3 sequence is 17 residues long. The germline V and J ends were trimmed by 1 base and 0 bases, with 15 bases remaining between them. CDR1 is SGHTA, CDR2 FQGNSA, per germline.

This clonotype was detected ten times or more. J is TRBJ1-2 and V is TRBV29-1, with 9 bases fitting TRBD1. The V gene's germline CDR1 is SQVTM and CDR2 ANQGSEA. V gave up 7 bases and J gave up 7 bases; unmatched junction bases: 10. This CDR3 is 13 amino acids long. The CDR3 DNA sequence: TGCAGCGAACACGGGACAGGGAAGGGTGGCTACACCTTC. Translating gives CSEHGTGKGGYTF.

This clonotype was found many times. This rearrangement joins TRBV19 to TRBJ1-1; D uncertain. CDR1 is LNHDA, CDR2 SQIVND, per germline (reference sequence). This CDR3 is 15 amino acids long. V lost 6 bases, J lost 6 bases, and 20 bases lay in between. The CDR3 protein is CASRSGRGRMAEAFF. In nucleotides, the CDR3 is TGTGCCAGTAGGTCGGGCAGAGGGAGAATGGCTGAAGCTTTCTTT.

A note on this clonotype: One junction end disagrees with the germline gene, perhaps due to a read error. The chain employs TRBV11-2 and TRBJ2-7, with D hard to call. From germline, CDR1 is SGHAT and CDR2 FQNNGV. The CDR3 is 14 amino acids. CDR3: CASSPGSLPGEQYF. The CDR3 DNA sequence: TGCGCCAGCAGCCCCGGCAGTCTTCCCGGCGAGCAGTACTTC.

There are many counts of this clonotype. The chain combines TRBV7-9 with TRBJ2-6; 7 bases are shared with TRBD1. The V gene end was trimmed by 4 bases and the J gene end by 2 bases; junction bases not matched to a gene: 8. CDR3 length: 17 residues. Germline-derived CDR1 and CDR2 are SEHNR and FQNEAQ (reference sequence). CDR3 in DNA: TGTGCCAGCAGCTCCTCTCAGGGGGTAGCTGGGGCCAACGTCCTGACTTTC. It yields the protein CASSSSQGVAGANVLTF.

There are many counts of this clonotype. V usage is TRBV29-1 and J usage is TRBJ1-2; D is ambiguous. This CDR3 is built from 12 residues. Germline lookup yields CDR1 SQVTM and CDR2 ANQGSEA. V lost 5 bases and J lost 7, with 14 bases in between. The CDR3 sequence is CSVPPKGCGYTF. CDR3 nucleotides: TGCAGCGTTCCCCCAAAGGGATGTGGCTACACCTTC.

The chain employs TRBV24-1 and TRBJ1-5; possibly TRBD1 for D (6 bases). This CDR3 comprises 14 residues. V was clipped by 11 bases and J by 5 bases, with 18 bases between them. Looked up from germline, CDR1 is KGHDR and CDR2 is SFDVKD. CDR3: CASSQGAGDQPQHF. Here the CDR3 DNA reads TGTGCCAGCAGCCAAGGGGCAGGGGATCAGCCCCAGCATTTT.

This clonotype was counted only a few times. The V and J genes are TRBV7-9 and TRBJ1-1; a possible D gene is TRBD1 (5 bases). The length of the CDR3 is 15 residues. In germline, CDR1 is SEHNR, CDR2 FQNEAQ (reference sequence). V lost 2 bases to trimming and J lost 1 base, with 11 bases between them. CDR3 loop: CASSLPLRGNTEAFF. CDR3 nucleotide sequence: TGTGCCAGCAGCTTACCCCTAAGGGGGAACACTGAAGCTTTCTTT.

The DNA of the CDR3 is TGCAGGGCAGGGACGGTGTTCTACGAGCAGTACTTC. It specifies CRAGTVFYEQYF. This chain links TRBV29-1 with TRBJ2-7; D assignment may be TRBD1 or TRBD2 (5 bases each). The germline CDR1 and CDR2 sequences are SQVTM and ANQGSEA. The CDR3 has 12 residues.

This clonotype was seen a handful of times. The rearrangement joins TRBV7-3 to TRBJ2-7; either TRBD1 or TRBD2 may supply D (5 bases each). Trimming removed 3 bases from V and 5 bases from J, with 17 bases in between. CDR3 length equals 15 residues. CDR1 SGHTA and CDR2 FQGTGA come from the germline V gene. The CDR3 loop reads CASSLSGGSLDEQYF. The CDR3, as DNA: TGTGCCAGCAGCTTGTCTGGGGGTTCGTTGGACGAGCAGTACTTC.

Note on this clonotype: Sequence at one end of the junction differs from germline and may be a read error. The CDR3, as DNA: TGCAGCGTAGAAGGACAGGGGCAGGAAAAACTGTTTTTT. It codes for CSVEGQGQEKLFF. V is TRBV29-1 and J is TRBJ1-4; 9 positions match TRBD1. The CDR3 sequence is 13 residues long. CDR1 is SQVTM and CDR2 is ANQGSEA in the germline V gene.

Many counts were recorded for this clonotype. This chain uses TRBV7-9 with TRBJ1-3; D unclear. The germline V and J ends were trimmed by 4 bases and 1 base, with 8 bases remaining between them. Looked up from germline, CDR1 is SEHNR and CDR2 is FQNEAQ (reference sequence). The CDR3 is 14 residues long. The CDR3 DNA is TGTGCCAGCAGCTCTCTGGGATCTGGAAACACCATATATTTT. It is translated as CASSSLGSGNTIYF. Full variable domain (missing parts from reference TRBV7-9 and TRBJ1-3): DTGVSQNPRHKITKRGQNVTFRCDPISEHNRLYWYRQTLGQGPEFLTYFQNEAQLEKSRLLSDRFSAERPKGSFSTLEIQRTEQGDSAMYLCASSSLGSGNTIYFGEGSWLTVV.

V is TRBV29-1 and J is TRBJ2-5; TRBD1 matches 10 bases. With V trimmed by 6 bases and J by 5 bases, 9 bases remained unmatched. Germline-derived CDR1 and CDR2 are SQVTM and ANQGSEA. The CDR3 extends over 14 amino acids. The CDR3 DNA sequence: TGCAGCGTAACCAGGACAGGGGGATTGGAGACCCAGTACTTC. This codes for CSVTRTGGLETQYF.